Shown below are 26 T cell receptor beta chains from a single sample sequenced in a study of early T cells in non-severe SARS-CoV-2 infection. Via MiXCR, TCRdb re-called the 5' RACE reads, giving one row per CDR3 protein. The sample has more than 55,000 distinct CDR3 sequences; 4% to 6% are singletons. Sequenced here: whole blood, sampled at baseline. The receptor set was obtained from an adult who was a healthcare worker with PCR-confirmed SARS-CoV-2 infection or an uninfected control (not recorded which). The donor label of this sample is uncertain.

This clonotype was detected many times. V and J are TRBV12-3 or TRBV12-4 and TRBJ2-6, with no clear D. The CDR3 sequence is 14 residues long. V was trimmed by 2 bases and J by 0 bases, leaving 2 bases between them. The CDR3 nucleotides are TGTGCCAGCAGTTTAAGCTCTGGGGCCAACGTCCTGACTTTC. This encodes CASSLSSGANVLTF.

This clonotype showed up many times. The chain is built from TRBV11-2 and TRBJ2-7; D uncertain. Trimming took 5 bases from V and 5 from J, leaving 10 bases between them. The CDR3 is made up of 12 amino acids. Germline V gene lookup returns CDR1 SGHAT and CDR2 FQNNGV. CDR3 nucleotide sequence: TGTGCCAGCAGCGCCCGCGACCACGAGCAGTACTTC. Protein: CASSARDHEQYF.

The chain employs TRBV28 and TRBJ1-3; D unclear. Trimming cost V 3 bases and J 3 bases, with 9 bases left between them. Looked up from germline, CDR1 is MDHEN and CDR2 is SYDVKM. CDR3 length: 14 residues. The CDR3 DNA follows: TGTGCCAGCAGTTTGCAGCTCCTTGGAAACACCATATATTTT. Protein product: CASSLQLLGNTIYF.

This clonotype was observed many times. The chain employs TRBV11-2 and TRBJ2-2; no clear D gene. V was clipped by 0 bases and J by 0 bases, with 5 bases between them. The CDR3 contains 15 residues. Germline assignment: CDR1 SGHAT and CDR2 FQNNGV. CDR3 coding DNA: TGTGCCAGCAGCTTAGACAGAGCGAACACCGGGGAGCTGTTTTTT. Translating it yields CASSLDRANTGELFF. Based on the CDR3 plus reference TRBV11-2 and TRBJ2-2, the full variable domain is EAGVAQSPRYKIIEKRQSVAFWCNPISGHATLYWYQQILGQGPKLLIQFQNNGVVDDSQLPKDRFSAERLKGVDSTLKIQPAKLEDSAVYLCASSLDRANTGELFFGEGSRLTVL.

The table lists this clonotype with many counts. This chain's CDR3 is CATAYRGGRTDTQYF. DNA for the CDR3: TGTGCCACTGCGTATAGGGGAGGGCGCACAGATACGCAGTATTTT. The chain carries TRBV12-3 or TRBV12-4 and TRBJ2-3; 7 nucleotides align to TRBD2. CDR3 length: 15 residues. V dropped 10 bases and J dropped 1; count of bases not matched to a gene: 11.

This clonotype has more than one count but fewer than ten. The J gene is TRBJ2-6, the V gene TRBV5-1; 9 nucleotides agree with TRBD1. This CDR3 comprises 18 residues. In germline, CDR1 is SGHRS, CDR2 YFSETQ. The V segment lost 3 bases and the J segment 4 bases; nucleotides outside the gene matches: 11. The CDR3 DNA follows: TGCGCCAGCAGCTCCGCCGGGACAGGGATAAGAGGGGCCAACGTCCTGACTTTC. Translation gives CASSSAGTGIRGANVLTF.

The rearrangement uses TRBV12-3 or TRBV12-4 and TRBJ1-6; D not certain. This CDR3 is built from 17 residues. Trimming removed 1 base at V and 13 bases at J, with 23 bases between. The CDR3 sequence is CASSLDLTTGLLGPLHF. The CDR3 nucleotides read TGTGCCAGCAGTTTAGACCTAACCACGGGCCTGTTGGGCCCCCTCCACTTT.

CDR3 DNA sequence: TGTGCCAGCAGGGGAAGGAGCAGGCCCGCCGGGGAGCTGTTTTTT. This encodes CASRGRSRPAGELFF. The chain recombines TRBV28 with TRBJ2-2; D unresolved. The CDR3 is made up of 15 amino acids. With 6 bases removed from V and 6 bases from J, the gap between germline ends came to 17 bases. Germline-derived CDR1 and CDR2 are MDHEN and SYDVKM.

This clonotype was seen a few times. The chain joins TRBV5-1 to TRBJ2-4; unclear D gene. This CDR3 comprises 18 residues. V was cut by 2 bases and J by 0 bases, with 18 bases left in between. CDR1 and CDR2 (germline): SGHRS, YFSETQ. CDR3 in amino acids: CASSFVGTSRGAKNIQYF. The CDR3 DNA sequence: TGCGCCAGCAGCTTTGTAGGAACCTCCCGAGGAGCCAAAAACATTCAGTACTTC.

The CDR3 loop is CASSLRGPETYTF. The CDR3 bases are TGTGCCAGCAGTTTAAGGGGTCCAGAGACCTACACCTTC. The rearrangement uses TRBV12-3 or TRBV12-4 and TRBJ1-2; a weak D match, TRBD1 (5 bases). The CDR3 spans 13 residues. Trimming shortened V by 2 bases and J by 10 bases, and 14 bases separated the two germline ends.

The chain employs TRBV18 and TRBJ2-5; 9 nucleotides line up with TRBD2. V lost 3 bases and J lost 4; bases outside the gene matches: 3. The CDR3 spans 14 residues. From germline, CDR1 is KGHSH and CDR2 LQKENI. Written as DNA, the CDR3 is TGTGCCAGCTCACCGACTAGCGGAGGAGAGACCCAGTACTTC. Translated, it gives CASSPTSGGETQYF.

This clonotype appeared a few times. Here the CDR3 reads CASSYSKGTEAFF. CDR3 bases: TGTGCCAGCAGTTACTCGAAAGGGACTGAAGCTTTCTTT. The chain employs TRBV6-2 or TRBV6-3 and TRBJ1-1, with D unresolved. V dropped 0 bases and J dropped 5 bases, with 7 bases sitting between them. Germline CDR1 reads MNHEY; CDR2 reads SVGEGT. The CDR3 runs 13 residues.

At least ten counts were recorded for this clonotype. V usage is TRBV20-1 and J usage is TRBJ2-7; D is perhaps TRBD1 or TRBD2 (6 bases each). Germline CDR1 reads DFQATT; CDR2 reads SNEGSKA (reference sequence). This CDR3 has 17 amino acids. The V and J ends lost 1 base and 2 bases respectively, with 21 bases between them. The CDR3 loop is CSARGTDKSWEAYEQYF. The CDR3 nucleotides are TGCAGTGCTAGAGGGACAGACAAAAGCTGGGAGGCCTACGAGCAGTACTTC.

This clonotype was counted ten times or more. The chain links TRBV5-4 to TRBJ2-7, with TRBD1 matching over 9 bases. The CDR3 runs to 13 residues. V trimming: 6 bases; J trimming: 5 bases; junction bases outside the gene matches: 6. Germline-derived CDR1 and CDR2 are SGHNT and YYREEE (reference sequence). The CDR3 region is CASNPDRGHEQYF. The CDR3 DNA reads TGTGCCAGCAACCCGGACAGGGGCCACGAGCAGTACTTC.

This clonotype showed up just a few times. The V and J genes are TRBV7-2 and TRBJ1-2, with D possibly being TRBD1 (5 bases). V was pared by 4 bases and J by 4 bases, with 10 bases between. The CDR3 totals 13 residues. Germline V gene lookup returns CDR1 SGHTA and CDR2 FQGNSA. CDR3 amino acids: CASSYLTAYGYTF. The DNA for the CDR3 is TGTGCCAGCAGCTACCTGACAGCCTATGGCTACACCTTC. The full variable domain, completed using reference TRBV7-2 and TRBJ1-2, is GAGVSQSPSNKVTEKGKDVELRCDPISGHTALYWYRQSLGQGLEFLIYFQGNSAPDKSGLPSDRFSAERTGGSVSTLTIQRTQQEDSAVYLCASSYLTAYGYTFGSGTRLTVV.

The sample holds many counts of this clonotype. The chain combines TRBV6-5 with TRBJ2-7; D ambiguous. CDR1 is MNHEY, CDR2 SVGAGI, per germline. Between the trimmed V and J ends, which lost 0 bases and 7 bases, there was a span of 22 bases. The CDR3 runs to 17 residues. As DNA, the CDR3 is TGTGCCAGCAGTTACTCGACGGGCAGTGAATATGATGGAGAGCAGTACTTC. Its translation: CASSYSTGSEYDGEQYF.

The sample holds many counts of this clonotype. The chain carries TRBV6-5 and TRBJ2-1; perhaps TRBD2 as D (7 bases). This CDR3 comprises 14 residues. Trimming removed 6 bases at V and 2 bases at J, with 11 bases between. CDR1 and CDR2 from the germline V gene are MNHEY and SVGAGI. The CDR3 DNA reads TGTGCCAGCAGCGCGGGGGCCGCCTACAATGAGCAGTTCTTC. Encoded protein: CASSAGAAYNEQFF.

The CDR3: CASSSPSPGYEKLFF. The CDR3 DNA follows: TGTGCCAGCAGTTCACCTAGTCCGGGGTATGAAAAACTGTTTTTT. The chain uses TRBV28 and TRBJ1-4; D is undetermined. Germline V gene data show CDR1 as MDHEN and CDR2 as SYDVKM. V was shortened by 4 bases and J by 6 bases, with 15 bases between the two germline ends. The CDR3 sequence is 15 residues long. Variable domain in full (rest from reference TRBV28 and TRBJ1-4): DVKVTQSSRYLVKRTGEKVFLECVQDMDHENMFWYRQDPGLGLRLIYFSYDVKMKEKGDIPEGYSVSREKKERFSLILESASTNQTSMYLCASSSPSPGYEKLFFGSGTQLSVL.

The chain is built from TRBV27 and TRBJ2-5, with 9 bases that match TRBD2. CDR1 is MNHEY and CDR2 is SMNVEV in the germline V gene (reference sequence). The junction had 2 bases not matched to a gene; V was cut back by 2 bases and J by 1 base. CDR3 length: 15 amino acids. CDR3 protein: CASSLRRGGQETQYF. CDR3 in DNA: TGTGCCAGCAGTTTACGGCGGGGGGGCCAAGAGACCCAGTACTTC.

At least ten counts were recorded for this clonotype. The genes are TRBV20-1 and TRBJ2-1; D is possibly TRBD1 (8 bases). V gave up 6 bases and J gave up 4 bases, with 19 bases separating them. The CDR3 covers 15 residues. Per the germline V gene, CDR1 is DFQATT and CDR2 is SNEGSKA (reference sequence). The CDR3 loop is CSAAGQGGRYNEQFF. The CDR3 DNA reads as TGCAGTGCGGCCGGACAGGGAGGGAGGTACAATGAGCAGTTCTTC.

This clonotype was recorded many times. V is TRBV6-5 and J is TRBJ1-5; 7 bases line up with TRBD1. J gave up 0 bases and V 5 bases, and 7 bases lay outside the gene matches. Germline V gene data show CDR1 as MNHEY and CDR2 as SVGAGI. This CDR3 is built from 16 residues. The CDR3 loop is CASSQGTDYSNQPQHF. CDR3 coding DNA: TGTGCCAGCAGTCAAGGGACAGATTATAGCAATCAGCCCCAGCATTTT.

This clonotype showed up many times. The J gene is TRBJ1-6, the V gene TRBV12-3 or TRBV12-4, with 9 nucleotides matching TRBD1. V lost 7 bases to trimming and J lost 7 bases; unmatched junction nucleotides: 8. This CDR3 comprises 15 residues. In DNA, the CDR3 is TGTGCCAGCATTAGGGACAGGGCGAGGAATTCACCCCTCCACTTT. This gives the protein CASIRDRARNSPLHF.

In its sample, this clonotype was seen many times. The CDR3 protein is CASSTGRIYEQYF. CDR3 in DNA: TGTGCCAGCAGTACTGGACGGATCTACGAGCAGTACTTC. The chain combines TRBV12-3 or TRBV12-4 with TRBJ2-7; D gene unclear. Trimming stripped 5 bases from V and 3 bases from J, with 11 bases between. This CDR3 region has 13 residues.

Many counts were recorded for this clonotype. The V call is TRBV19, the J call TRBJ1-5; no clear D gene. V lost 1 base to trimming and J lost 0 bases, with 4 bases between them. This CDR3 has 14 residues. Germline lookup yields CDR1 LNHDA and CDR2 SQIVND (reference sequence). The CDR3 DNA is TGTGCCAGTAGTATAGGGGATAGCAATCAGCCCCAGCATTTT. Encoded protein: CASSIGDSNQPQHF. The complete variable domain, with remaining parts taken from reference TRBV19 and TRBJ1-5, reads DGGITQSPKYLFRKEGQNVTLSCEQNLNHDAMYWYRQDPGQGLRLIYYSQIVNDFQKGDIAEGYSVSREKKESFPLTVTSAQKNPTAFYLCASSIGDSNQPQHFGDGTRLSIL.

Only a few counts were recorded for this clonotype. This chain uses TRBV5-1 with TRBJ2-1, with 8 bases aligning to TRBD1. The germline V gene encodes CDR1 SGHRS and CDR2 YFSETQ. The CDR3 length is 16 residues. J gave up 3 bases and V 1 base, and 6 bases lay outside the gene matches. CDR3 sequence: CASSLNRGFVYNEQFF. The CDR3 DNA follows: TGCGCCAGCAGCTTGAACAGGGGGTTCGTCTACAATGAGCAGTTCTTC.

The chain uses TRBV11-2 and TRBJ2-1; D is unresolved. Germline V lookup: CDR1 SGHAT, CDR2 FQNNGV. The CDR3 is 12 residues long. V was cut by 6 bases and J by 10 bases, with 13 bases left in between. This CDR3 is CASRNPGPEQFF. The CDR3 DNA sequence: TGTGCCAGCAGGAATCCGGGCCCCGAGCAGTTCTTC. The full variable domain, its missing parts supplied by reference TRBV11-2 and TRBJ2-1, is EAGVAQSPRYKIIEKRQSVAFWCNPISGHATLYWYQQILGQGPKLLIQFQNNGVVDDSQLPKDRFSAERLKGVDSTLKIQPAKLEDSAVYLCASRNPGPEQFFGPGTRLTVL.